This T cell receptor (beta chain) stems from a study of cytomegalovirus exposure and HLA in healthy donors (dated by TCRdb to the late 2010s). Some background on the complete study: According to an earlier analysis of a few hundred of the donors, about 179 million T cells yielded roughly 110 million unique TCR beta sequences and about 300 Gb of sequence data. A later genetic analysis took genome-wide SNP genotypes for about three fifths of the 666 donors and used that subset as a discovery cohort. Of the approximately 400 genotyped donors, 65% to 90% fell in the genetic ancestry cluster associated with self-reported Caucasian donors. Every repertoire in the discovery cohort had been generated on one and the same sequencing platform. The later analysis used no new phenotypic data to find candidate immune exposures, relying instead on TCR beta sequences and their occurrence across donors. Along with the approximately 600-subject first cohort, a separate validation cohort of over a hundred different subjects was used. The study aimed to test whether cataloging public T cell receptors could reveal signatures of past pathogen exposure. An early release covering 550 to 700 HLA-typed donors comprised around 300 gigabases of sequencing data and about 90 million unique TCR sequences. In an earlier analysis of several hundred of the donors, high-throughput TCR beta sequencing was used to judge whether each TCR beta V gene segment behaved as functional or pseudogenic. Five DR-DQ haplotypes were handled as single units for association and clustering because linkage in the cohort was strong. A later analysis re-examined previously published TCR beta repertoires from several hundred donors and added high-resolution HLA genotyping to investigate patterns of TCR occurrence. Among roughly 400 genotyped donors of the cohort, an average of approximately 250,000 unique TCR beta nucleotide sequences were sequenced per donor, 15% to 20% of them non-productive. HLA typing covered class I and class II loci at four-digit resolution. Alongside the repertoire data, information on donor age, sex, ethnicity and CMV serostatus was compiled. The number of donors typed differed by locus, with about 620-630 for A, B, C, DRB1 and DQB1, around 560 for DQA1, over 600 for DPA1, and 450 to 480 for DPB1. High-throughput TCR immunosequencing, statistical association of individual TCRs with disease status, and machine learning were combined to predict cytomegalovirus infection status. Using immunosequencing, the study profiled T cell repertoires from 666 subjects and related those repertoires to cytomegalovirus serostatus. Points the paper makes about the study in general: The study listed 150 to 200 TCR beta chains as associated with cytomegalovirus. A further reported finding was that TCR beta sequences accurately predicted the HLA-A and HLA-B alleles for most subjects in the first cohort. A later analysis associated about 17,000 TCR beta sequences with specific HLA alleles at a false discovery rate of 0.05. The only immune exposure information available for the cohort was CMV serostatus. The authors suggested that the approach could potentially be generalized to other disease states and immunological phenotypes. Some IMGT-functional V segments, including TRBV6-2 and TRBV6-3, could not be told apart with the 87-base-pair reads, so those segments were excluded. Compared with equally common non-associated chains, HLA-associated TCR beta chains in a later analysis were more clonally expanded and had lower generation probabilities. A cluster of highly shared sequence variants was judged likely to be a technical artifact of the sequencing pipeline. Only TCR beta chains were sequenced in this cohort, and the absence of alpha or paired-chain data limited detectable features. The classifier was reported to diagnose cytomegalovirus status with high specificity and sensitivity in both the original and validation cohorts. Most TCR sequences were seen in very few donors, while some public TCRs were found in many individuals. Most CMV-associated TCR beta chains appeared to be HLA-restricted in a later analysis, and the HLA associations seemed to be driven largely by CMV exposure. When HLA alleles, especially DR and DQ, strongly co-occurred, attributing TCR associations to individual alleles was difficult. According to a later analysis, parvovirus B19, influenza, CMV and Epstein-Barr virus appeared linked to several top co-occurrence clusters. A few of the identified cytomegalovirus-associated TCR beta chains were confirmed in vitro to be specific for cytomegalovirus antigens. Roughly 17 rarely observed V segments, including chromosome 9 orphons, were excluded from the earlier analysis of some 590 of the donors because counts were too low. Because some donors lacked HLA typing at each locus, the association tests relied only on the typed subset. The presence/absence analyses assumed that sequencing depth was roughly uniform across donors, and that assumption may not be true. V-gene and J-gene trimming of TCR beta chains was associated with a missense DCLRE1C variant in a later genetic analysis, and the association was replicated in an independent cohort. In an earlier analysis of roughly 500 of the donors, most TCR beta V segments appeared in productive rearrangements about 87% or about 30% of the time, broadly matching IMGT annotations. A later analysis found that TCR association rates varied across HLA loci, with DRB1 alleles showing the most associated TCRs and HLA-C alleles the fewest. Linkage disequilibrium might explain the correlated functional status among segregating V segments, but an unknown experimental factor could not be ruled out. According to a later genetic analysis, donors in an Asian-associated ancestry cluster had fewer N-insertions in productive TCRs than the approximately 700-donor mean.

V loses 3 bases, J loses 0 bases, and the germline ends lie 22 bases apart. The CDR3 runs 19 amino acids, cysteine and phenylalanine included. Solely the CDR3 DNA is kept, with 57 bases framed from the first base. Of note for this clone: The clone's antigen remains unknown. Base-call qualities are not available, and no considerably larger clone is one nucleotide away.

The cohort comprised more than 550 healthy bone marrow donors. At the time of sampling, every cohort member was nominally healthy, though immune exposures that went unrecorded were likely present. The donor tested CMV seronegative, placing the donor among the 350 or so seronegative members of the cohort. A peripheral blood sample was provided by each donor, and peripheral blood mononuclear cells were used for TCR beta sequencing. Genomic DNA extraction from the blood cell samples was performed with the Qiagen DNeasy Blood Extraction Kit. Library construction relied on the immunoSEQ multiplex PCR assay. The multiplex PCR relied on a mix of 60 forward primers for TCR Vbeta segments and 13 reverse primers for TCR Jbeta segments. The CDR3 region of rearranged TCR beta genes was amplified from genomic DNA by a multiplex PCR assay. Amplified TCR beta libraries were sequenced as 87-base-pair reads on the Illumina HiSeq System. The authors' analysis ran thus. A later analysis tallied approximately 87 million unique TCR beta chains across the roughly 610 repertoires, and roughly 11 million of those chains were shared by two or more donors. Raw reads were error-corrected and collapsed into unique sequences with a nearest-neighbor algorithm that merged closely related sequences to remove PCR and sequencing errors. Alignment of CDR3 sequences to IMGT reference sequences was used to assign V, D and J gene segments. Each retained sequence needed at least a six-nucleotide match to both a V gene segment and a J gene segment. Rearrangements were called productive when the CDR3 lacked stop codons and stayed in frame with V and J; all others were non-productive. Following IMGT convention, CDR3 was defined as the stretch from the second conserved V-encoded cysteine up to the conserved J-encoded phenylalanine. In an earlier analysis of more than 550 of the donors, sequences lacking an unambiguous match to a single V gene segment were excluded. An earlier analysis of several hundred of the donors called V segments functional above 56.7% productive rearrangements and segregating when the between-donor standard deviation exceeded 5%. A statistical classification framework was developed to diagnose cytomegalovirus status using the catalog of TCR beta chain sequences. In a later analysis, V and J genes were assigned by comparing TCR nucleotide sequences against IMGT/GENE-DB human TR gene sequences. A later analysis assigned CDR3 sequences and most-parsimonious VDJ recombination scenarios with the TCRdist pipeline. In a later analysis, each TCR beta chain was defined by its CDR3 amino acid sequence together with its V-gene family, and reads lacking a unique V-gene family were excluded. As a way to deal with suspected cross-contamination and a sequencing artifact, a later analysis dropped roughly 600 nucleotide sequences that were highly shared and had low generation probability. In a later analysis, a clonal expansion index was calculated for each public chain from normalized within-repertoire ranks of inferred template counts. In a later analysis, generation probabilities were computed with a VDJ recombination model fitted to out-of-frame rearrangements, and the resulting probabilities were checked against IGoR. Hypergeometric tests were used in a later analysis to score TCR-TCR, TCR-HLA and TCR-CMV co-occurrence, with a repertoire-size bias correction applied to the TCR pairs. False discovery rates were estimated in a later analysis by permuting HLA or CMV assignments 20 times. In a later analysis, co-occurring TCRs were grouped using DBSCAN, with TCRdist sequence similarity added in when clustering inside HLA-allele-positive subsets. Repertoires with fewer than 30,000 or more than 120,000 public chains were left out of co-occurrence clustering, as were several repertoires with anomalous nucleotide sharing. TCRdb took over this immuneACCESS table, retaining in-frame rearrangements with V and J assigned. Such tables are incomplete; in checked studies, under half of the missing clones stem from an unresolved V gene, and the remainder is unexplained. V, J and clone size derive from that table, while D and trimming were established from the DNA sequence. This sample gives 170,000 or so clones in total; 80% to 85% of them show up just once. The ten largest make up roughly 2% of the sample.

This receptor was obtained from a woman aged 25 to 45 in good health and CMV-seronegative. Sequenced material: PBMCs. The chain joins TRBV5-7 to TRBJ1-3; the D gene is possibly TRBD1, with 5 bases matching. TRBV5-7 falls under the ORF class, with uncertain function. The DNA reads as follows: TGTGCCAGCAGCTGCGTAGGACATCTCCCTGCCCTCTCTGGAAACACCATATATTTT. It translates to CASSCVGHLPALSGNTIYF.